This passage covers 25 T cell receptor beta chains from one sample sequenced in a study of blood T cells in healthy people across ages. Together with a sample-barcoded 5' primer, a J-beta primer mix was included in a second PCR lasting roughly 6 to 12 cycles. TCRdb redid the calling of the 5' RACE reads with MiXCR, one entry per CDR3 protein. The table has 650,000 to 700,000 distinct CDR3 sequences, around 32% seen once. The sample comprised blood. These receptor sequences come from a woman older than 75 in good health.

This clonotype was counted only a few times. At one end the junction does not follow the germline gene, possibly because of a read error. CDR3 amino acids: CTSSSGGSSSNEQFF. As DNA, the CDR3 is TGTACCAGCAGCTCAGGGGGCAGTTCTTCCAATGAGCAGTTCTTC. V usage is TRBV9 and J usage is TRBJ2-1; 8 nucleotides line up with TRBD1. Germline assignment: CDR1 SGDLS and CDR2 YYNGEE. This CDR3 is 15 amino acids long.

The rearrangement joins TRBV6-2 or TRBV6-3 to TRBJ1-4; a possible D gene is TRBD1 (6 bases). The CDR3 has 15 amino acids. V lost 6 bases, J lost 7 bases, and 18 bases lay in between. From germline, CDR1 is MNHEY and CDR2 SVGEGT. The CDR3 loop is CASRPGDTGSEKLFF. CDR3 nucleotides: TGTGCCAGCAGACCAGGGGACACGGGAAGTGAAAAACTGTTTTTT.

This clonotype was recorded many times. V usage is TRBV20-1 and J usage is TRBJ2-1; 12 bases are shared with TRBD2. This CDR3 comprises 14 residues. The V gene's germline CDR1 is DFQATT and CDR2 SNEGSKA (reference sequence). The ends lost 3 bases at V and 10 bases at J; junction bases unmatched: 7. The CDR3 here is CSARSSGGVGEQFF. CDR3 sequence (DNA): TGCAGTGCTAGGTCTAGCGGGGGGGTTGGAGAGCAGTTCTTC.

Regarding this clonotype: A clone one base away is much larger, so this may be a read error. The gene calls are TRBV6-5 and TRBJ1-2, with 8 positions matching TRBD1. This CDR3 is 16 amino acids long. Germline CDR1 MNHEY, CDR2 SVGAGI. The chain's CDR3 is CASSHSGAGGVYGYTF. CDR3 nucleotides: TGTGCCAGCAGTCACTCCGGGGCAGGGGGCGTCTATGGCTACACCTTC.

This clonotype was counted at least ten times. CDR3 amino acids: CASSLRLAGGLSTDTQYF. The CDR3 DNA reads as TGCGCCAGCAGCTTGAGGCTAGCGGGGGGACTTAGCACAGATACGCAGTATTTT. The chain links TRBV5-1 to TRBJ2-3; 11 bases agree with TRBD2. The trim removed 1 base at V and 0 bases at J, leaving 7 bases unmatched. This CDR3 has 18 amino acids. CDR1 is SGHRS, CDR2 YFSETQ, per germline.

Worth noting for this clonotype: This may be a read error, as it is one base from a much larger clone. V is TRBV11-2 and J is TRBJ2-1; D uncertain. Trimming removed 5 bases at V and 10 bases at J, with 9 bases between. The germline V gene encodes CDR1 SGHAT and CDR2 FQNNGV. This CDR3 has 11 residues. The CDR3 sequence: CASSIAYEQFF. In DNA form, the CDR3 reads TGTGCCAGCAGCATAGCCTACGAGCAGTTCTTC.

This clonotype was counted many times. The V call is TRBV4-1, the J call TRBJ2-7, with D possibly matching TRBD2 (6 bases). The CDR3 totals 14 residues. Germline V gene sequence: CDR1 MGHRA, CDR2 YSYEKL. V was clipped by 4 bases and J by 4 bases, with 14 bases between them. This chain's CDR3 is CASSPAVAAYEQYF. The CDR3 bases are TGCGCCAGCAGCCCAGCTGTAGCGGCTTACGAGCAGTACTTC.

J is TRBJ2-2 and V is TRBV9, with no clear D. From germline, CDR1 is SGDLS and CDR2 YYNGEE. This CDR3 region has 11 residues. The V gene lost 5 bases and the J gene lost 8 bases, with 7 bases spanning the gap. CDR3 nucleotide sequence: TGTGCCAGCAGTGCCTCGGGGGAGCTGTTTTTT. Protein: CASSASGELFF. Full variable domain (remainder filled in from reference TRBV9 and TRBJ2-2): DSGVTQTPKHLITATGQRVTLRCSPRSGDLSVYWYQQSLDQGLQFLIQYYNGEERAKGNILERFSAQQFPDLHSELNLSSLELGDSALYFCASSASGELFFGEGSRLTVL.

This clonotype was picked up a small number of times. The chain has TRBV20-1 and TRBJ1-2; TRBD1 is a possible D gene (6 bases). The germline V and J ends were trimmed by 4 bases and 5 bases, with 17 bases remaining between them. The CDR3 runs to 14 residues. Germline CDR1 reads DFQATT; CDR2 reads SNEGSKA (reference sequence). DNA for the CDR3: TGCAGTGCTAACCAGGAGGGGGGCCGTTATGGCTACACCTTC. Its protein is CSANQEGGRYGYTF.

This clonotype appeared a few times. Possible read error: a much larger clone is one base away. DNA for the CDR3: TGTGCCAGCAGCCAAGCCCTCTCATCGTTCAATGAGCAGTACTTC. Its protein is CASSQALSSFNEQYF. The rearrangement joins TRBV3-1 to TRBJ2-7; D is unclear. Germline-derived CDR1 and CDR2 are LGHDT and YNNKEL (reference sequence). Trimming stripped 1 base from V and 7 bases from J, with 17 bases between. There are 15 residues in the CDR3.

This clonotype was observed many times. The chain combines TRBV5-1 with TRBJ2-7, with 9 positions matching TRBD1. This CDR3 is built from 14 residues. Germline CDR1 SGHRS, CDR2 YFSETQ. V gave up 0 bases and J gave up 4 bases; unmatched junction bases: 2. CDR3 in amino acids: CASSLDGQGYEQYF. The CDR3 DNA sequence: TGCGCCAGCAGCTTGGACGGACAGGGGTACGAGCAGTACTTC.

Of note for this clonotype: A much larger clonotype is one base distant, so this may be a read error. The V and J genes are TRBV4-2 and TRBJ2-1, with D perhaps assigned TRBD1 or TRBD2 (6 bases each). The germline V gene has CDR1 LGHNA and CDR2 YNFKEQ. The CDR3 sequence is 13 residues long. CDR3 sequence: CVSNSGANNEQFF. CDR3 sequence (DNA): TGTGTCAGCAACTCGGGGGCCAACAATGAGCAGTTCTTC.

The chain uses TRBV20-1 and TRBJ2-7; D call uncertain. Germline values: CDR1 DFQATT, CDR2 SNEGSKA (reference sequence). V lost 3 bases and J lost 4, with 4 bases in between. The CDR3 length is 10 residues. In nucleotides, the CDR3 is TGCAGTGCTAGTCGGTACGAGCAGTACTTC. This sequence encodes CSASRYEQYF.

This clonotype was detected once. The chain is built from TRBV27 and TRBJ2-5, with D maybe TRBD1 (5 bases). The DNA end favors TRBJ2-7, so the J call may be wrong. Germline CDR1 MNHEY, CDR2 SMNVEV (reference sequence). The CDR3 covers 15 residues. In DNA, the CDR3 is TGTGCCAGCAGTTTAGGGGCAGGGTCGTGGAGCGAGCAGTACTTC. This sequence encodes CASSLGAGSWSEQYF.

This clonotype was counted ten times or more. The chain uses TRBV7-2 and TRBJ2-5, with TRBD1 matching 8 bases. Germline V CDR1 and CDR2: SGHTA, FQGNSA. Trimming at V came to 3 bases and at J to 4 bases, leaving 7 bases not matched to a gene. The length of the CDR3 is 15 residues. The DNA for the CDR3 is TGTGCCAGCAGCTTGGCCTCTGACAGGGGAGAGACCCAGTACTTC. Amino acids: CASSLASDRGETQYF.

This clonotype was observed at least ten times. This chain links TRBV28 with TRBJ2-3, with 7 bases that match TRBD2. This CDR3 is built from 15 residues. V shed 2 bases, J shed 2 bases, and the junction held 4 bases outside the gene matches. Germline V gene data show CDR1 as MDHEN and CDR2 as SYDVKM. CDR3 coding DNA: TGTGCCAGCAGTTTACCTAGCGGATACACAGATACGCAGTATTTT. Residues: CASSLPSGYTDTQYF.

This clonotype was picked up one time. The chain joins TRBV5-1 to TRBJ2-1; a weak D match, TRBD1 (6 bases). This CDR3 spans 15 amino acids. Trimming took 0 bases from V and 5 from J, leaving 12 bases between them. In germline, CDR1 is SGHRS, CDR2 YFSETQ. CDR3 DNA sequence: TGCGCCAGCAGCTTGGCCGTAGGGACAAACAATGAGCAGTTCTTC. Translated, it gives CASSLAVGTNNEQFF.

Only a few counts were recorded for this clonotype. This chain uses TRBV6-2 or TRBV6-3 with TRBJ1-1; D gene unclear. Trimming left V 4 bases short and J 8 bases short, with 11 bases between. CDR3 length: 12 residues. Looked up from germline, CDR1 is MNHEY and CDR2 is SVGEGT. The CDR3 protein is CASSFWPREAFF. In DNA, the CDR3 is TGTGCCAGCAGTTTCTGGCCGAGGGAAGCTTTCTTT.

The table lists this clonotype with a count of one. The chain combines TRBV11-3 with TRBJ2-1, with D hard to call. V gave up 7 bases and J gave up 10 bases, with 14 bases separating them. The germline V gene has CDR1 SGHNT and CDR2 YENEEA. This CDR3 is 12 amino acids long. CDR3 sequence reads: CASTSTPGEQFF. The DNA of the CDR3 is TGTGCCAGCACATCCACGCCGGGCGAGCAGTTCTTC.

The chain is built from TRBV24-1 and TRBJ1-1; 7 nucleotides align to TRBD1. The germline V gene encodes CDR1 KGHDR and CDR2 SFDVKD. The CDR3 runs 14 residues. With 5 bases clipped from V and 1 base from J, the junction kept 3 bases outside the gene matches. The CDR3 DNA is TGTGCCACCAGTGGAGGGACAGAGAACACTGAAGCTTTCTTT. This sequence encodes CATSGGTENTEAFF.

V gene TRBV14 combines with J gene TRBJ2-3, with D hard to call. The length of the CDR3 is 14 residues. Germline CDR1 SGHDN, CDR2 FVKESK. The V gene lost 3 bases and the J gene lost 2 bases, with 9 bases spanning the gap. Here the CDR3 DNA reads TGTGCCAGCAGCCACTCGGGCTACACAGATACGCAGTATTTT. Translated: CASSHSGYTDTQYF.

With respect to this clonotype: A read error may produce the germline difference seen at one junction end. The chain is built from TRBV7-2 and TRBJ1-2, with 8 bases aligning to TRBD1. The CDR3 extends over 14 amino acids. CDR1 and CDR2 from the germline V gene are SGHTA and FQGNSA. The CDR3 DNA is TGCGCCAGCGGCCCTCCGGACAGGGACTATGGCTACACCTTC. Its protein is CASGPPDRDYGYTF.

A few counts support this clonotype. V is TRBV6-4 and J is TRBJ2-1, with 12 bases matching TRBD2. This CDR3 has 16 residues. Germline lookup yields CDR1 MRHNA and CDR2 SNTAGT. Germline trimming cut 7 bases from V and 4 bases from J; bases unmatched to any gene: 8. The CDR3 DNA reads as TGTGCCAGCATCGCGACTAGCGGGAGAGATTACAATGAGCAGTTCTTC. Its protein is CASIATSGRDYNEQFF.

A remark on this clonotype: The junction and the germline gene differ at one end; a read error may be behind it. The gene calls are TRBV7-2 and TRBJ2-1, with D maybe TRBD2 (6 bases). Germline V gene data show CDR1 as SGHTA and CDR2 as FQGNSA. This CDR3 has 16 amino acids. CDR3 DNA sequence: TGTGCCAGCAGCTTCTCGGGACTGAACCCTTACAACGAGCAGTTCTTC. As protein: CASSFSGLNPYNEQFF.

A word on this clonotype: A much bigger clone sits one base away, suggesting this may be a read error. V gene TRBV28 combines with J gene TRBJ2-7; D might be TRBD2 (7 bases). The germline gives CDR1 MDHEN, CDR2 SYDVKM. This CDR3 spans 13 amino acids. V lost 4 bases and J 7 bases, leaving 14 bases between the germline ends. The CDR3 DNA reads as TGTGCCAGCAGTTGGGGGGGCTTGGGAGAGCAGTACGTC. It encodes CASSWGGLGEQYV.